Listed below are T cell receptor beta chains from one sample, sequenced in a study of T-cell reconstitution after alpha-beta-depleted transplantation in children. TCRdb re-analysed the PCR reads in MiXCR, keeping a single row per CDR3 protein. The sample holds nearly 550,000 distinct CDR3 sequences, approximately 20% seen once. This material consisted of PBMCs from the stem cell graft donor, taken from the stem cell graft. The source of these receptors is a human donor who donated a stem cell graft to a child with acute lymphoblastic leukemia. CDR3s include the opening cysteine and the closing phenylalanine or tryptophan. D genes are given only for firm matches. For some rows the clone size is stated as once, few or many, or as a class when expanded; others skip it.

J gene: TRBJ1-6; V gene: TRBV7-9; D gene: NA; clone size: few; CDR3 DNA: TGTGCCAGCAGCTTAGAACTCTCGGCTGACTCACCCCTCCACTTT; CDR3 protein: CASSLELSADSPLHF
J gene: TRBJ2-2; V gene: TRBV5-1; D gene: NA; clone size: few; CDR3 DNA: TGCGCCAGCAGCCCTGTCGAGGCGGGTGGCACCGGGGAGCTGTTTTTT; CDR3 protein: CASSPVEAGGTGELFF
J gene: TRBJ1-6; V gene: TRBV10-2; D gene: NA; clone size: few; CDR3 DNA: TGCGCCAGCACCCAACATAAGGGTTATAATTCACCCCTCCACTTT; CDR3 protein: CASTQHKGYNSPLHF
J gene: TRBJ2-1; V gene: TRBV3-1; D gene: NA; clone size: few; CDR3 DNA: TGTGCCAGCAGCCCCGTAGTCCGGCGGATTTACAATGAGCAGTTCTTC; CDR3 protein: CASSPVVRRIYNEQFF
J gene: TRBJ2-1; V gene: TRBV4-2; D gene: TRBD2; clone size: NA; CDR3 DNA: TGTGCCAGCAGCCAAAGGACTAGCGGGAGGACCAATGAGCAGTTCTTC; CDR3 protein: CASSQRTSGRTNEQFF
J gene: TRBJ2-5; V gene: TRBV21-1; D gene: NA; clone size: few; CDR3 DNA: TGTGCCAGCAGCGCATCTCCGGGCCCTCAAGAGACCCAGTACTTC; CDR3 protein: CASSASPGPQETQYF
J gene: TRBJ2-1; V gene: TRBV5-1; D gene: TRBD2; clone size: few; CDR3 DNA: TGCGCCAGCAGCTTATATCGGACTAGCGGGATAAGCTCCTACAATGAGCAGTTCTTC; CDR3 protein: CASSLYRTSGISSYNEQFF
J gene: TRBJ1-2; V gene: TRBV5-6; D gene: NA; clone size: few; CDR3 DNA: TGTGCCAGCAAGTCCCAGGTGGCGGCCTATGGCTACACCTTC; CDR3 protein: CASKSQVAAYGYTF
J gene: TRBJ2-7; V gene: TRBV12-3/TRBV12-4; D gene: NA; clone size: NA; CDR3 DNA: TGTGCCAGCAGCCACTCCAGGAAAAGCACCTACGAGCAGTACTTC; CDR3 protein: CASSHSRKSTYEQYF
J gene: TRBJ2-7; V gene: TRBV27; D gene: TRBD2; clone size: few; CDR3 DNA: TGTGCCAGCAGTTCCCCGACTAGCGGGAGTTGGGTGCGGTACTTC; CDR3 protein: CASSSPTSGSWVRYF
J gene: TRBJ2-2; V gene: TRBV11-2; D gene: NA; clone size: NA; CDR3 DNA: TGTGCCAGCAGCCCCGTTATGGGAGAGAGGGCCGGGGAGCTGTTTTTT; CDR3 protein: CASSPVMGERAGELFF
J gene: TRBJ2-1; V gene: TRBV16; D gene: NA; clone size: NA; CDR3 DNA: TGTGCCAGCAGCCATTTCACGGGGAATGAGCAGTTCTTC; CDR3 protein: CASSHFTGNEQFF
J gene: TRBJ2-3; V gene: TRBV14; D gene: NA; clone size: NA; CDR3 DNA: TGTGCCAGCAGCCAAGGGAGGGGGAACACAGATACGCAGTATTTT; CDR3 protein: CASSQGRGNTDTQYF
J gene: TRBJ1-6; V gene: TRBV6-5; D gene: NA; clone size: NA; CDR3 DNA: TGTGCCAGCAGTTACAGGACAGTAGAATCACCCCTCCACTTT; CDR3 protein: CASSYRTVESPLHF
J gene: TRBJ1-4; V gene: TRBV12-3/TRBV12-4; D gene: NA; clone size: few; CDR3 DNA: TGTGCCAGCAGCCCCAGGGTATCTAATGAAAAACTGTTTTTT; CDR3 protein: CASSPRVSNEKLFF
J gene: TRBJ2-7; V gene: TRBV7-8; D gene: NA; clone size: few; CDR3 DNA: TGTGCCAGCGCGGGGGCGGGTGAGCAGTACTTC; CDR3 protein: CASAGAGEQYF
J gene: TRBJ2-2; V gene: TRBV7-3; D gene: NA; clone size: NA; CDR3 DNA: TGTGCCAGCAGCCCAGTACTAGGCACCGGGGAGCTGTTTTTT; CDR3 protein: CASSPVLGTGELFF
J gene: TRBJ2-1; V gene: TRBV4-1; D gene: TRBD1; clone size: NA; CDR3 DNA: TGCGCCAGCGGTTTAGGAGACAGGGGGTACAATGAGCAGTTCTTC; CDR3 protein: CASGLGDRGYNEQFF
J gene: TRBJ2-3; V gene: TRBV5-1; D gene: NA; clone size: NA; CDR3 DNA: TGCGCCAGCAGCTTGTTACGGACCCCAGATACGCAGTATTTT; CDR3 protein: CASSLLRTPDTQYF
J gene: TRBJ2-7; V gene: TRBV13; D gene: TRBD2; clone size: few; CDR3 DNA: TGTGCCAGCAGCTTGGGGCTAGCGGCCTGGGAGCAGTACTTC; CDR3 protein: CASSLGLAAWEQYF
J gene: TRBJ2-1; V gene: TRBV7-2; D gene: NA; clone size: NA; CDR3 DNA: TGTGCCAGCAGCTCAGCGATCCGTGGGAGCAATGAGCAGTTCTTC; CDR3 protein: CASSSAIRGSNEQFF
J gene: TRBJ1-5; V gene: TRBV27; D gene: NA; clone size: NA; CDR3 DNA: TGTGCCAGCAGTTTACGGGCGGGGGGGAATCAGCCCCAGCATTTT; CDR3 protein: CASSLRAGGNQPQHF
J gene: TRBJ2-1; V gene: TRBV7-3; D gene: TRBD2; clone size: NA; CDR3 DNA: TGTGCCAGCAGCTTAACTGGGACTAGCGTCCATGAGCAGTTCTTC; CDR3 protein: CASSLTGTSVHEQFF
J gene: TRBJ1-2; V gene: TRBV7-3; D gene: NA; clone size: NA; CDR3 DNA: TGTGCCAGCAGCTTTACCGGGACCGACCGCATCTTC; CDR3 protein: CASSFTGTDRIF
J gene: TRBJ2-5; V gene: TRBV20-1; D gene: TRBD2; clone size: NA; CDR3 DNA: TGCAGTGCTCGGGGGGTAGGGGCTCTAGAGACCCAGTACTTC; CDR3 protein: CSARGVGALETQYF
J gene: TRBJ2-7; V gene: TRBV29-1; D gene: NA; clone size: many; CDR3 DNA: TGCAGCGTTGCTAGGGAGCTCGGTCGCGAGCAGTACTTC; CDR3 protein: CSVARELGREQYF
J gene: TRBJ1-2; V gene: TRBV29-1; D gene: TRBD1; clone size: NA; CDR3 DNA: TGCAGCGTTGTGGACAGGGGATTCTATGGCTACACCTTC; CDR3 protein: CSVVDRGFYGYTF